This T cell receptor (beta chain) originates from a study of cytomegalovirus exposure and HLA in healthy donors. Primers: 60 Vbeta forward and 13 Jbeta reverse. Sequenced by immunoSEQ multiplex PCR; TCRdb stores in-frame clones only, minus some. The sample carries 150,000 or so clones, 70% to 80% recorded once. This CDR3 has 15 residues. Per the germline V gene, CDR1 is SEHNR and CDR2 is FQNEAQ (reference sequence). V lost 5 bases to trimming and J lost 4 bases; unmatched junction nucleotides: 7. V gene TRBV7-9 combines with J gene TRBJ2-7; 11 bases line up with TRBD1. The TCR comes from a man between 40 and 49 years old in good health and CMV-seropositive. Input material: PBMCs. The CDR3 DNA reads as TGTGCCAGCAGCGTCGGACAGGGGGCCTTATACGAGCAGTACTTC. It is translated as CASSVGQGALYEQYF.